One sample yielded the 17 T cell receptor beta chains listed below, sequenced in a study of shared clonotypes between healthy human individuals. Measured with immunoSEQ multiplex PCR; TCRdb has only the in-frame clones, and not every one. The sample has 1,400,000 or so clones, approximately 98.5% seen once. The sequenced material came from naive CD4+ T cells sorted from blood. As to subset: CD45RA+ positively selected. The receptors derive from a man between 25 and 39 years old in good health.

The rearrangement uses TRBV5-1 and TRBJ2-7, with 9 bases lining up with TRBD1. Germline trimming cut 3 bases from V and 5 bases from J; bases unmatched to any gene: 6. This CDR3 comprises 14 residues. Germline V CDR1 and CDR2: SGHRS, YFSETQ. The CDR3, as DNA: TGCGCCAGCAGCTCGGCCGGGACAGGGAACGAGCAGTACTTC. Its translation is CASSSAGTGNEQYF.

Worth noting for this clone: The identical CDR3 is also encoded by other nucleotide sequences in the sample. CDR3 DNA: TGTGCCAGCTCGACTAGCGGGAGCACAGATACGCAGTATTTT. Translated: CASSTSGSTDTQYF. The V call is TRBV18, the J call TRBJ2-3; 10 bases are a match to TRBD2. The germline V gene encodes CDR1 KGHSH and CDR2 LQKENI. V dropped 6 bases and J dropped 0; count of bases not matched to a gene: 0. The CDR3 length is 14 residues. The full variable domain, completed using reference TRBV18 and TRBJ2-3, is NAGVMQNPRHLVRRRGQEARLRCSPMKGHSHVYWYRQLPEEGLKFMVYLQKENIIDESGMPKERFSAEFPKEGPSILRIQQVVRGDSAAYFCASSTSGSTDTQYFGPGTRLTVL.

The chain has TRBV5-4 and TRBJ2-7; 7 positions agree with TRBD1. Germline CDR1 SGHNT, CDR2 YYREEE (reference sequence). This CDR3 is 16 amino acids long. J was trimmed by 4 bases and V by 0 bases; bases with no gene match: 10. The CDR3 loop reads CASSLASGGPGYEQYF. CDR3 nucleotides: TGTGCCAGCAGCTTGGCCTCAGGGGGACCGGGGTACGAGCAGTACTTC.

The V gene is TRBV6-1, the J gene TRBJ1-3, with TRBD1 as a possible D gene (5 bases). The ends were cut back, 1 base at V and 3 bases at J, with 13 bases in the middle. The V gene's germline CDR1 is MNHNS and CDR2 SASEGT. The CDR3 length is 16 residues. The CDR3 loop reads CASSEVPPGVGNTIYF. The CDR3 DNA reads TGTGCCAGCAGTGAAGTCCCGCCGGGGGTTGGAAACACCATATATTTT.

The table lists this clone with a count of one. The V and J genes are TRBV10-3 and TRBJ2-3; D call uncertain. CDR1 and CDR2 from the germline V gene are ENHRY and SYGVKD. The CDR3 sequence is 15 residues long. The V end was cut by 7 bases, the J end by 2 bases, with 16 bases between. The CDR3 here is CAITRAGISTDTQYF. The CDR3 DNA sequence: TGTGCCATCACCCGGGCCGGTATATCCACAGATACGCAGTATTTT.

The chain couples TRBV6-1 to TRBJ2-7, with 8 bases that match TRBD2. J gave up 6 bases and V 4 bases, and 8 bases lay outside the gene matches. The CDR3 contains 14 residues. The V gene's germline CDR1 is MNHNS and CDR2 SASEGT. Written as DNA, the CDR3 is TGTGCCAGCAGTGCCGCGAGCGGGAGCCTCGAGCAGTACTTC. Translating it yields CASSAASGSLEQYF.

The V gene is TRBV5-1, the J gene TRBJ2-1; TRBD1 matches at 10 bases. The CDR3 length is 18 residues. V lost 5 bases, J lost 5 bases, and 16 bases stayed unmatched. Germline V gene data show CDR1 as SGHRS and CDR2 as YFSETQ. The CDR3 bases are TGCGCCAGCAGACTCGACAGGGGGCTCACCGGTTCGAACAATGAGCAGTTCTTC. Its translation: CASRLDRGLTGSNNEQFF. Drawing the rest from reference TRBV5-1 and TRBJ2-1, the complete variable domain is KAGVTQTPRYLIKTRGQQVTLSCSPISGHRSVSWYQQTPGQGLQFLFEYFSETQRNKGNFPGRFSGRQFSNSRSEMNVSTLELGDSALYLCASRLDRGLTGSNNEQFFGPGTRLTVL.

V gene TRBV7-2 combines with J gene TRBJ1-1; D not resolved. This CDR3 has 14 amino acids. Germline V gives CDR1 SGHTA, CDR2 FQGNSA. The germline V and J ends were trimmed by 2 bases and 5 bases, with 12 bases remaining between them. The DNA for the CDR3 is TGTGCCAGCAGCTTAAGGCAGGAAGGGACTGAAGCTTTCTTT. Translated: CASSLRQEGTEAFF.

The CDR3 sequence is CASSAITGINYEQYF. DNA for the CDR3: TGTGCCAGCAGTGCAATTACAGGGATTAACTACGAGCAGTACTTC. The chain carries TRBV6-1 and TRBJ2-7; weak D call: TRBD1 (6 bases). This CDR3 comprises 15 residues. The V end was cut by 4 bases, the J end by 3 bases, with 16 bases between. In germline, CDR1 is MNHNS, CDR2 SASEGT.

This clone was seen once. The rearrangement links TRBV11-2 to TRBJ1-4, with TRBD1 as a possible D gene (6 bases). CDR3 size: 15 residues. V was pared by 5 bases and J by 15 bases, with 25 bases between. Per germline, CDR1 SGHAT and CDR2 FQNNGV. The CDR3 DNA reads as TGTGCCAGCAGCCTCGAGGGACATACAACAGGACGGGTGTTTTTT. It encodes CASSLEGHTTGRVFF.

This clone was counted a single time. This chain links TRBV11-2 with TRBJ2-1; TRBD1 or TRBD2 may be the D gene (5 bases each). CDR3 length equals 12 residues. Germline V CDR1 and CDR2: SGHAT, FQNNGV. Trimming cost V 3 bases and J 8 bases, with 8 bases left between them. The CDR3 coding sequence is TGTGCCAGCAGCTTCAGGGACGATGAGCAGTTCTTC. It codes for CASSFRDDEQFF.

The chain joins TRBV5-4 to TRBJ1-4; 8 bases are a match to TRBD1. CDR1 is SGHNT, CDR2 YYREEE, per germline (reference sequence). The CDR3 loop spans 16 amino acids. Losses at the gene ends were 1 base for V and 6 bases for J; bases not matched to a gene: 8. CDR3 in DNA: TGTGCCAGCAGCTTGTCAGCAGGGGGCCTGGATGAAAAACTGTTTTTT. Encoded protein: CASSLSAGGLDEKLFF.

The gene calls are TRBV7-8 and TRBJ2-2; D is perhaps TRBD2 (5 bases). The CDR3 runs to 16 residues. V was pared by 5 bases and J by 2 bases, with 15 bases between. In germline, CDR1 is SGHVS, CDR2 FQNEAQ. Here the CDR3 reads CASSIRTGLNTGELFF. CDR3 coding DNA: TGTGCCAGCAGCATCCGGACTGGATTAAACACCGGGGAGCTGTTTTTT.

This chain uses TRBV28 with TRBJ1-2; 8 bases agree with TRBD1. The V and J ends lost 5 bases and 2 bases, in that order; junction bases with no gene match: 4. Germline CDR1 and CDR2: MDHEN and SYDVKM. This CDR3 is built from 14 residues. DNA of the CDR3: TGTGCCAGCAGTCCGGGACAGGAAAACTATGGCTACACCTTC. Amino acids: CASSPGQENYGYTF.

A note on this clone: Other nucleotide sequences in the sample specify the same CDR3. The J gene is TRBJ2-7, the V gene TRBV9; possibly TRBD1 for D (6 bases). Germline CDR1 is SGDLS and CDR2 is YYNGEE. This CDR3 region has 14 residues. Trimming cost V 0 bases and J 3 bases, with 10 bases left between them. DNA for the CDR3: TGTGCCAGCAGCGTAGCTGGGGACAACTACGAGCAGTACTTC. This gives the protein CASSVAGDNYEQYF.

The chain recombines TRBV19 with TRBJ2-5, with 8 bases fitting TRBD2. This CDR3 contains 12 residues. V dropped 10 bases and J dropped 7; count of bases not matched to a gene: 8. From germline, CDR1 is LNHDA and CDR2 SQIVND (reference sequence). The CDR3 sequence is CATAAAGGTQYF. Here the CDR3 DNA reads TGTGCCACCGCGGCGGCGGGGGGGACCCAGTACTTC.

Concerning this clone itself: A junction end diverges from the germline sequence, so it may reflect a read error. The chain couples TRBV15 to TRBJ2-1; TRBD2 aligns across 13 bases. CDR1 and CDR2 from the germline V gene are LNHNV and YYDKDF (reference sequence). The CDR3 runs 15 residues. The CDR3 coding sequence is TGTGCCACCAGCGGAGAACTAGCGGGAGGGAATGAGCAGTTCTTC. It yields the protein CATSGELAGGNEQFF.